This T cell receptor beta chain was identified during a study of OX40 agonist ivuxolimab in advanced cancers. Turning to the study itself: Mean age 60 years, range about 23 to 85; roughly 82% male. Broader study findings: At 0.1 to 3.0 mg/kg and by week 6, clonal expansion occurred in CD4+ and CD8+ blood T cells.

The data were produced by immunoSEQ multiplex PCR, yet TCRdb's version contains in-frame clones alone and is incomplete. The repertoire holds about 40,000 clones, with more than 75% as singletons. Regarding this clone: Its target is not known.

The CDR3 totals 17 residues. Germline V lookup: CDR1 SEHNR, CDR2 FQNEAQ (reference sequence). Germline trimming cut 2 bases from V and 5 bases from J; bases unmatched to any gene: 5. The TCR originated in an adult with an advanced solid tumor such as melanoma, head and neck, liver or kidney cancer. J is TRBJ2-5 and V is TRBV7-9, with 16 bases fitting TRBD2. This material consisted of CD4+ or CD8+ T cells sorted from blood, taken in a trial of the OX40 agonist ivuxolimab. CDR3 loop: CASSLPGLAGGRETQYF. The CDR3 bases are TGTGCCAGCAGCTTACCGGGACTAGCGGGAGGGAGGGAGACCCAGTACTTC.